This T cell receptor beta chain is from a study of blood T cell repertoires in COVID-19 (dated by TCRdb to the early 2020s). Concerning the study at large: Samples covering the acute and convalescent phases of COVID-19 were provided by collaborators in the United States, Italy and Spain. Samples came from the ongoing ImmuneRACE study (first 160 participants) plus 1,254 subjects from 6 global collaborators. The sample metadata nearly always contained a de-identified subject ID, COVID-19 status, age in years and sex. The repertoires were released in a freely available public database meant as a resource for research on the immune response to SARS-CoV-2. The prospective study material was composed of cDNA or gDNA derived from T cells, B-cell-depleted T cells, or PBMCs. The dataset comprised deeply sampled blood TCRbeta repertoires from subjects exposed to, actively infected with, or recovered from COVID-19. Where available, HLA class I and class II types were taken from metadata supplied by the sample provider and were not determined by assay-based typing. Results and caveats for the whole study, not just this receptor: The amount of clinical and demographic metadata varied by source and participant and was provided uncurated.

A note on this clone: The specificity of this receptor is unknown. Per-base qualities were not stored, and no clone one base away is much larger.

TCRbeta CDR3 regions were amplified from genomic DNA using the immunoSEQ Assay, a bias-controlled multiplex PCR. The authors' analysis ran thus. The number of nucleated cells in each sample was estimated from the amplification of reference gene primers within the assay. To quantify the absolute abundance of each unique TCRbeta CDR3 rearrangement, sequence reads were collapsed and filtered. For each sample, productive Simpson clonality was calculated by taking the square root of Simpson's diversity index across productive rearrangements. TCRdb limited this immuneACCESS table to in-frame rearrangements with V and J called. A share of clones is missing; checked studies link under half to unresolved V genes, and the rest is unexplained. The V and J calls and clone size were taken over from that table, and D and trimming were inferred from the DNA. The sample records a few hundred thousand clones, about 85% of which are singletons. The top ten clones comprise roughly 6.7% of the sample.

In the prospective study, participants were roughly 18 to 90 years old, resided in about two dozen geographic areas of the United States, and were enrolled through a virtual design. In the prospective study, cohorts were assigned on the basis of participant-reported clinical history obtained from a screening survey and a study questionnaire. Exposed participants had been in contact, within 2 weeks of entering the study, with a person who had a PCR-confirmed or clinician-diagnosed case of COVID-19. In the prospective study, whole blood, serum and a nasopharyngeal or oropharyngeal swab were collected from each participant by mobile phlebotomists. Over an approximately 2-month period, participants in the prospective study had the option of providing additional blood draws and questionnaires. Blood samples from the prospective study were shipped frozen or at room temperature prior to DNA extraction.

The sequenced sample consisted of PBMCs or T cells enriched from blood (not recorded which). This sequence originates from a woman in her forties or fifties who had been exposed to COVID-19.

The CDR3 loop reads CASRSGNTIYF. The DNA sequence follows: TGTGCCAGCAGAAGCGGAAACACCATATATTTT. The sequence is built from TRBV11-2 and TRBJ1-3; there is no confident call for the D gene. From the cysteine up to the phenylalanine, the CDR3 has a length of 11 residues. Only the CDR3 DNA stays, 33 bases, in frame from base 1. A distance of 4 bases separates the germline ends of V and J, which lose 6 bases and 4 bases respectively. CDR1 and CDR2, per the germline V gene, are SGHAT and FQNNGV.